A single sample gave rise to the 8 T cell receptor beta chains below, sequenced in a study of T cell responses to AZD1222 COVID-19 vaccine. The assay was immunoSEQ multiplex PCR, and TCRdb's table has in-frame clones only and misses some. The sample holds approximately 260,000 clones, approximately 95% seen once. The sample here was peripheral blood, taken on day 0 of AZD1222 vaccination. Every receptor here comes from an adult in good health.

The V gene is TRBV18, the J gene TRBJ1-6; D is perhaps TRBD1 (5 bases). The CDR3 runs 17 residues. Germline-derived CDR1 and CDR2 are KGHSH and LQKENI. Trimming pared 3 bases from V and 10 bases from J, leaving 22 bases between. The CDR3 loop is CASSPSKGIGVESPLHF. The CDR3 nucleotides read TGTGCCAGCTCACCCTCGAAGGGAATAGGGGTAGAATCACCCCTCCACTTT.

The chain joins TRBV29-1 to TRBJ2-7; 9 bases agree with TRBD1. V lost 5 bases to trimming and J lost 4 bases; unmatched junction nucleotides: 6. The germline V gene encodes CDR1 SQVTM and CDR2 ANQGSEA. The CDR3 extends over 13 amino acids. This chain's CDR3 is CSVTTGTGYEQYF. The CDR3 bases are TGCAGCGTTACCACCGGGACAGGGTACGAGCAGTACTTC.

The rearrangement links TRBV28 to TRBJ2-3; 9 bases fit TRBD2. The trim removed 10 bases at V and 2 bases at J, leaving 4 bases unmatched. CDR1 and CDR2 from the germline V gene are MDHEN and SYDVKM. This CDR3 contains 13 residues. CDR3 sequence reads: CAILAGYTDTQYF. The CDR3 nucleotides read TGTGCCATCCTAGCGGGATACACAGATACGCAGTATTTT.

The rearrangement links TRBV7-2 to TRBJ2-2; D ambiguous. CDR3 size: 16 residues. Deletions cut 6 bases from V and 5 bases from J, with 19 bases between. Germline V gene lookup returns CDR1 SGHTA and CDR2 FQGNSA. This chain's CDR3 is CASSPPPHLRTGELFF. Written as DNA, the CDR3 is TGTGCCAGCAGTCCCCCACCCCATCTCAGGACCGGGGAGCTGTTTTTT.

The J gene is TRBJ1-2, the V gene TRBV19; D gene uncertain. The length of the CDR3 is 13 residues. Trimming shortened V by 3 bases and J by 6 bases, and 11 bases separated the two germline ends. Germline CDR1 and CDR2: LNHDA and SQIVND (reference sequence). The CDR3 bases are TGTGCCAGTAGTATGTGGGTCGGAGATGGCTACACCTTC. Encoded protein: CASSMWVGDGYTF.

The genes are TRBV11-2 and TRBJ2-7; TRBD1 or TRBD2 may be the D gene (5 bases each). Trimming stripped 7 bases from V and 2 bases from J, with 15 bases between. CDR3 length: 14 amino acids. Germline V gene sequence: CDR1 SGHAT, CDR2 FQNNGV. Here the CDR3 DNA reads TGTGCCAGCACCGCCGGGACGGCCGCCTACGAGCAGTACTTC. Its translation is CASTAGTAAYEQYF.

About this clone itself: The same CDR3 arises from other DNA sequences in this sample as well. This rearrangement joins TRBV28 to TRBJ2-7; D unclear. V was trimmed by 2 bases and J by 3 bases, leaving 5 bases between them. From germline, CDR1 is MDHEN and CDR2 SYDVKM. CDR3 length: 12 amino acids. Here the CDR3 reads CASSLLGYEQYF. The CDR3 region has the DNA TGTGCCAGCAGTTTACTAGGCTACGAGCAGTACTTC.

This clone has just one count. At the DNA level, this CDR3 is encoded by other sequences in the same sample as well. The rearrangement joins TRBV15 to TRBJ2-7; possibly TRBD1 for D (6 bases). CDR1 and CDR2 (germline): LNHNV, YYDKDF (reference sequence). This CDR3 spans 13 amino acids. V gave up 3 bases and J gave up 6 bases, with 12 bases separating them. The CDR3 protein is CATSRDRGFEQYF. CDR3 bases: TGTGCCACCAGCAGGGACAGAGGTTTCGAGCAGTACTTC.